These 5 T cell receptor beta chains were sequenced from one sample in a study of control samples from healthy donors and cancer patients. Some clones are missing from TCRdb's copy, which holds only in-frame ones; the method was immunoSEQ multiplex PCR. The table lists about 170,000 clones, around 90% of them singletons. The sequenced sample consisted of blood. The receptors come from a woman aged 25 to 39 in good health.

V gene TRBV5-6 combines with J gene TRBJ2-2; D not certain. Looked up from germline, CDR1 is SGHDT and CDR2 is YYEEEE. V gave up 4 bases and J gave up 3 bases, with 4 bases separating them. The length of the CDR3 is 12 residues. CDR3 region: CASSVHTGELFF. The CDR3 DNA follows: TGTGCCAGCAGCGTACACACCGGGGAGCTGTTTTTT.

The chain has TRBV18 and TRBJ2-7, with 9 bases aligning to TRBD1. This CDR3 has 13 residues. The V gene's germline CDR1 is KGHSH and CDR2 LQKENI. The V segment lost 4 bases and the J segment 6 bases; nucleotides outside the gene matches: 4. The CDR3 DNA follows: TGTGCCAGCTCACGCCGGGACAGGGCCGAGCAGTACTTC. Protein sequence: CASSRRDRAEQYF.

In the case of this clone: The junction departs from the called germline gene at one end, perhaps through a read error. The chain is built from TRBV15 and TRBJ2-6; D ambiguous. This CDR3 is 14 amino acids long. Germline V lookup: CDR1 LNHNV, CDR2 YYDKDF (reference sequence). This CDR3 reads CATSRRSAANVLTF. The DNA of the CDR3 is TGTGCCACCAGCAGGCGCTCTGCGGCCAACGTCCTGACTTTC.

This chain uses TRBV5-4 with TRBJ1-6; D possibly corresponds to TRBD1 (5 bases). Trimming removed 0 bases from V and 7 bases from J, with 5 bases in between. The V gene's germline CDR1 is SGHNT and CDR2 YYREEE (reference sequence). The CDR3 consists of 13 residues. The DNA for the CDR3 is TGTGCCAGCAGCTTGGGGACAAATTCACCCCTCCACTTT. It translates to CASSLGTNSPLHF.

The J gene is TRBJ2-7, the V gene TRBV28; D possibly corresponds to TRBD2 (7 bases). The CDR3 is 16 amino acids. Germline CDR1 reads MDHEN; CDR2 reads SYDVKM. The V gene lost 5 bases and the J gene lost 3 bases, with 20 bases spanning the gap. DNA of the CDR3: TGTGCCAGCAGTGGTACGACAGGACTAGGGAACTACGAGCAGTACTTC. The encoded protein is CASSGTTGLGNYEQYF.